Following are 31 T cell receptor beta chains from one sample sequenced in a study of blood T cell repertoires in COVID-19. The repertoire was sequenced with immunoSEQ multiplex PCR; TCRdb's copy has only in-frame clones and lacks some. The sample includes under 200,000 clones, 85% to 90% seen only once; the top ten take 2% to 2.5%. Input material: peripheral blood. These receptors were taken from a man aged 50-59 years who had recovered from COVID-19.

The chain recombines TRBV28 with TRBJ2-3; D possibly corresponds to TRBD1 (6 bases). With 7 bases removed from V and 7 bases from J, the gap between germline ends came to 18 bases. Germline V lookup: CDR1 MDHEN, CDR2 SYDVKM. The length of the CDR3 is 14 residues. CDR3 DNA sequence: TGTGCCAGCAACGGGTCAGGGGCGCGTAATACGCAGTATTTT. This translates into CASNGSGARNTQYF.

The J gene is TRBJ2-7, the V gene TRBV4-1, with D maybe TRBD1 (6 bases). This CDR3 has 16 amino acids. The V gene's germline CDR1 is MGHRA and CDR2 YSYEKL. The V gene lost 4 bases and the J gene lost 2 bases, with 18 bases spanning the gap. CDR3 sequence reads: CASSLTTQGTAYEQYF. CDR3 bases: TGCGCCAGCAGCCTCACCACCCAGGGGACGGCCTACGAGCAGTACTTC.

This clone was observed a handful of times. The chain combines TRBV28 with TRBJ2-3, with TRBD1 identical over 7 bases. Germline loops: CDR1 MDHEN, CDR2 SYDVKM. This CDR3 is built from 16 residues. The ends lost 5 bases at V and 2 bases at J; junction bases unmatched: 10. CDR3 in DNA: TGTGCCAGCAGTCCCCTAATGGGACAGTACACAGATACGCAGTATTTT. Translation gives CASSPLMGQYTDTQYF.

The chain recombines TRBV27 with TRBJ1-5; D is perhaps TRBD1 (5 bases). CDR3 size: 15 residues. V lost 5 bases and J 6 bases, leaving 17 bases between the germline ends. CDR1 is MNHEY, CDR2 SMNVEV, per germline (reference sequence). CDR3 sequence: CASSGREGRGQPQHF. CDR3 in DNA: TGTGCCAGCAGTGGCCGGGAGGGACGAGGTCAGCCCCAGCATTTT.

This chain connects TRBV30 to TRBJ1-2; possible D gene TRBD1, 5 bases. The germline V gene encodes CDR1 GTSNPN and CDR2 SVGIG (reference sequence). CDR3 length: 16 residues. With 1 base removed from V and 3 bases from J, the gap between germline ends came to 18 bases. Written as DNA, the CDR3 is TGTGCCTGGAGTGAGCGGGGCCCCGCGGGGGACTATGGCTACACCTTC. It encodes CAWSERGPAGDYGYTF.

Only one count was recorded for this clone. The V gene is TRBV6-2 or TRBV6-3, the J gene TRBJ2-3; D might be TRBD1 (7 bases). Between the trimmed V and J ends, which lost 0 bases and 6 bases, there was a span of 19 bases. The CDR3 spans 17 residues. CDR1 is MNHEY and CDR2 is SVGEGT in the germline V gene. The CDR3 is CASSYSIRRDSSDTQYF. In DNA, the CDR3 is TGTGCCAGCAGTTACTCGATTCGGCGGGACAGTTCGGATACGCAGTATTTT.

The chain has TRBV2 and TRBJ1-5; D is ambiguous. Trimming removed 2 bases at V and 4 bases at J, with 6 bases between. From germline, CDR1 is SNHLY and CDR2 FYNNEI. The CDR3 length is 13 residues. The CDR3 nucleotides read TGTGCCAGCAGTGAAAACCGGAATCAGCCCCAGCATTTT. It codes for CASSENRNQPQHF.

CDR3 sequence (DNA): TGCGCCAGCAGCTTGGACGGGAGGTCCTACAATGAGCAGTTCTTC. Translated: CASSLDGRSYNEQFF. The chain carries TRBV5-1 and TRBJ2-1; 7 nucleotides agree with TRBD2. Germline-derived CDR1 and CDR2 are SGHRS and YFSETQ. The CDR3 extends over 15 amino acids. The ends lost 0 bases at V and 1 base at J; junction bases unmatched: 1.

The chain carries TRBV2 and TRBJ1-1; tentative D call: TRBD1 (5 bases). The CDR3 consists of 13 residues. V was trimmed by 6 bases and J by 5 bases, leaving 13 bases between them. Germline assignment: CDR1 SNHLY and CDR2 FYNNEI. The CDR3, as DNA: TGTGCCAGCAGGGGGGAGGGACGGACTGAAGCTTTCTTT. It specifies CASRGEGRTEAFF.

The chain combines TRBV6-5 with TRBJ1-4; 9 nucleotides match TRBD1. There are 15 residues in the CDR3. Germline V CDR1 and CDR2: MNHEY, SVGAGI. With V trimmed by 5 bases and J by 8 bases, 9 bases remained unmatched. The CDR3 coding sequence is TGTGCCAGCAGTCCTGGACAGGGGCTTAGGGAAAAACTGTTTTTT. Translation: CASSPGQGLREKLFF.

This rearrangement joins TRBV18 to TRBJ1-1; 7 bases line up with TRBD1. This CDR3 comprises 16 residues. V was pared by 0 bases and J by 1 base, with 5 bases of the junction left unmatched. CDR1 and CDR2 from the germline V gene are KGHSH and LQKENI. CDR3 sequence (DNA): TGTGCCAGCTCACCACCGGGTAACAGGGGGAACACTGAAGCTTTCTTT. Its protein product is CASSPPGNRGNTEAFF.

V gene TRBV28 combines with J gene TRBJ2-5, with D tentatively TRBD1 (6 bases). This CDR3 is built from 15 residues. V lost 6 bases, J lost 5 bases, and 19 bases lay in between. CDR1 and CDR2 from the germline V gene are MDHEN and SYDVKM. The CDR3 region has the DNA TGTGCCAGCAGCTCGAGGGGGTTGTCGGGGGAGACCCAGTACTTC. Translation: CASSSRGLSGETQYF.

V is TRBV6-5 and J is TRBJ2-2; 7 positions match TRBD1. The CDR3 extends over 14 amino acids. V lost 6 bases, J lost 4 bases, and 5 bases stayed unmatched. The germline gives CDR1 MNHEY, CDR2 SVGAGI. In DNA form, the CDR3 reads TGTGCCAGCAGCCCGTCAGGGGGCACCGGGGAGCTGTTTTTT. This gives the protein CASSPSGGTGELFF.

The genes are TRBV14 and TRBJ2-7; TRBD2 matches 7 bases. CDR1 and CDR2 from the germline V gene are SGHDN and FVKESK. The CDR3 runs to 17 residues. V gave up 0 bases and J gave up 6 bases; unmatched junction bases: 14. CDR3 residues: CASSQDMTSRGPGEQYF. CDR3 in DNA: TGTGCCAGCAGCCAAGATATGACTAGCCGAGGCCCGGGCGAGCAGTACTTC.

The chain is built from TRBV2 and TRBJ2-7; 8 nucleotides agree with TRBD2. Per the germline V gene, CDR1 is SNHLY and CDR2 is FYNNEI. The V segment lost 3 bases and the J segment 3 bases; nucleotides outside the gene matches: 10. The CDR3 loop spans 16 amino acids. In DNA, the CDR3 is TGTGCCAGCAGTGAGTACCGCGGGGGGCCCCTCTACGAGCAGTACTTC. Its protein is CASSEYRGGPLYEQYF.

This chain joins TRBV5-1 and TRBJ1-2; D ambiguous. Germline loops: CDR1 SGHRS, CDR2 YFSETQ. The CDR3 has 11 amino acids. The V and J ends lost 5 bases and 4 bases respectively, with 6 bases between them. CDR3 protein: CASRGGYGYTF. CDR3 in DNA: TGCGCCAGCAGAGGAGGCTATGGCTACACCTTC.

This clone was counted between two and nine times. The chain uses TRBV6-5 and TRBJ1-1; 8 positions agree with TRBD1. There are 14 residues in the CDR3. Germline CDR1 and CDR2: MNHEY and SVGAGI. The junction had 4 bases not matched to a gene; V was cut back by 6 bases and J by 1 base. The CDR3 here is CASRKTGGNTEAFF. The DNA of the CDR3 is TGTGCCAGCAGGAAAACAGGGGGGAACACTGAAGCTTTCTTT.

The chain is built from TRBV2 and TRBJ2-6; 8 positions match TRBD1. Per the germline V gene, CDR1 is SNHLY and CDR2 is FYNNEI. V lost 5 bases and J lost 1; bases outside the gene matches: 10. The CDR3 consists of 18 residues. The CDR3 DNA reads as TGTGCCAGCAGTTCCCCACAGGGGGTGAGATCTGGGGCCAACGTCCTGACTTTC. Amino acid sequence: CASSSPQGVRSGANVLTF.

The V and J genes are TRBV7-2 and TRBJ2-7; 11 bases map to TRBD2. The CDR3 has 15 residues. V gave up 3 bases and J gave up 4 bases; unmatched junction bases: 5. CDR1 and CDR2 from the germline V gene are SGHTA and FQGNSA. CDR3 protein: CASSFRTSGQYEQYF. For the CDR3, the DNA is TGTGCCAGCAGCTTCAGGACTAGCGGGCAATACGAGCAGTACTTC.

This clone was seen just once. This sequence joins TRBV28 and TRBJ1-3; D remains ambiguous. Trimming shortened V by 5 bases and J by 3 bases, and 14 bases separated the two germline ends. Germline loops: CDR1 MDHEN, CDR2 SYDVKM. This CDR3 comprises 15 residues. The CDR3 nucleotides are TGTGCCAGCAGTCCCCTAGGGAGGGTTGGAAACACCATATATTTT. It is translated as CASSPLGRVGNTIYF.

The V and J genes are TRBV24-1 and TRBJ2-1; the match to TRBD1 covers 7 bases. This CDR3 has 15 residues. V gave up 3 bases and J gave up 0 bases; unmatched junction bases: 1. Germline loops: CDR1 KGHDR, CDR2 SFDVKD. This chain's CDR3 is CATSDAGGSYNEQFF. The DNA of the CDR3 is TGTGCCACCAGTGATGCAGGGGGCTCCTACAATGAGCAGTTCTTC.

Only one count was recorded for this clone. This rearrangement joins TRBV3-1 (or the pseudogene TRBV3-2) to TRBJ1-2, with a weak D call TRBD1 (6 bases). V lost 1 base to trimming and J lost 3 bases, with 15 bases between them. Germline assignment: CDR1 LGHDT and CDR2 YNNKEL (reference sequence). The CDR3 spans 16 residues. The CDR3 coding sequence is TGTGCCAGCAGCCAAGTCAGGCAGGGGTTCCACTATGGCTACACCTTC. It codes for CASSQVRQGFHYGYTF.

CDR3 in DNA: TGCGCCAGCTCAAGTCCGGGACAGGGGGGCGAGCAGTACTTC. Its translation: CASSSPGQGGEQYF. The rearrangement joins TRBV5-1 to TRBJ2-7; 11 nucleotides align to TRBD1. The junction had 9 bases not matched to a gene; V was cut back by 7 bases and J by 6 bases. This CDR3 comprises 14 residues. Germline CDR1 reads SGHRS; CDR2 reads YFSETQ.

The chain is built from TRBV4-3 and TRBJ2-5; D call uncertain. V dropped 0 bases and J dropped 9 bases, with 11 bases sitting between them. Germline V gene data show CDR1 as LGHNA and CDR2 as YSLEER. This CDR3 spans 13 amino acids. CDR3 in amino acids: CASSQEPKGAQYF. CDR3 coding DNA: TGCGCCAGCAGCCAAGAACCGAAAGGAGCCCAGTACTTC.

The rearrangement uses TRBV15 and TRBJ2-7, with a possible D match to TRBD2 (5 bases). Trimming cost V 0 bases and J 6 bases, with 9 bases left between them. This CDR3 is built from 13 residues. Germline assignment: CDR1 LNHNV and CDR2 YYDKDF (reference sequence). CDR3: CATSRDRGFEQYF. The DNA of the CDR3 is TGTGCCACCAGCAGAGATCGAGGGTTCGAGCAGTACTTC.

The chain couples TRBV18 to TRBJ1-2, with 9 bases fitting TRBD1. The CDR3 covers 14 residues. CDR1 KGHSH and CDR2 LQKENI come from the germline V gene. Trimming removed 6 bases from V and 1 base from J; junction bases left unmatched: 3. CDR3 amino acids: CASSAGQGNYGYTF. In DNA form, the CDR3 reads TGTGCCAGCTCGGCGGGACAGGGTAACTATGGCTACACCTTC.

CDR3 sequence: CACNRDSDGETQYF. The CDR3 DNA reads TGTGCCTGTAACAGGGACAGCGACGGGGAGACCCAGTACTTC. The V gene is TRBV30, the J gene TRBJ2-5, with 7 bases aligning to TRBD1. J gave up 5 bases and V 6 bases, and 12 bases lay outside the gene matches. This CDR3 region has 14 residues. Germline CDR1 and CDR2: GTSNPN and SVGIG (reference sequence).

This clone was detected only once. The V gene is TRBV18, the J gene TRBJ2-7; 9 nucleotides agree with TRBD1. Germline V gene sequence: CDR1 KGHSH, CDR2 LQKENI. The CDR3 is made up of 14 amino acids. V lost 3 bases, J lost 5 bases, and 5 bases stayed unmatched. The chain's CDR3 is CASSPPGQGHEQYF. In DNA, the CDR3 is TGTGCCAGCTCACCGCCGGGACAGGGCCACGAGCAGTACTTC.

The genes are TRBV6-1 and TRBJ2-7; 14 nucleotides agree with TRBD2. This CDR3 has 16 residues. Germline V CDR1 and CDR2: MNHNS, SASEGT. The V and J ends lost 4 bases and 6 bases, in that order; junction bases with no gene match: 8. The CDR3 DNA follows: TGTGCCAGCAGTGGACTAGCGGGAGGGGGGATCTCCGAGCAGTACTTC. Amino acids: CASSGLAGGGISEQYF.

The chain joins TRBV5-6 to TRBJ1-1; 7 bases agree with TRBD1. This CDR3 region has 16 residues. CDR1 and CDR2 (germline): SGHDT, YYEEEE. With V trimmed by 3 bases and J by 0 bases, 8 bases remained unmatched. CDR3 bases: TGTGCCAGCAGCTCGGACAGGCGACTACTGAACACTGAAGCTTTCTTT. Residues: CASSSDRRLLNTEAFF.

The chain links TRBV29-1 to TRBJ1-1; 8 nucleotides match TRBD1. Germline V CDR1 and CDR2: SQVTM, ANQGSEA. This CDR3 contains 13 residues. Losses at the gene ends were 2 bases for V and 11 bases for J; bases not matched to a gene: 10. Written as DNA, the CDR3 is TGCAGCGTTGAAAATTCAAGACAGGGGTGGGCTTTCTTT. Translation gives CSVENSRQGWAFF.